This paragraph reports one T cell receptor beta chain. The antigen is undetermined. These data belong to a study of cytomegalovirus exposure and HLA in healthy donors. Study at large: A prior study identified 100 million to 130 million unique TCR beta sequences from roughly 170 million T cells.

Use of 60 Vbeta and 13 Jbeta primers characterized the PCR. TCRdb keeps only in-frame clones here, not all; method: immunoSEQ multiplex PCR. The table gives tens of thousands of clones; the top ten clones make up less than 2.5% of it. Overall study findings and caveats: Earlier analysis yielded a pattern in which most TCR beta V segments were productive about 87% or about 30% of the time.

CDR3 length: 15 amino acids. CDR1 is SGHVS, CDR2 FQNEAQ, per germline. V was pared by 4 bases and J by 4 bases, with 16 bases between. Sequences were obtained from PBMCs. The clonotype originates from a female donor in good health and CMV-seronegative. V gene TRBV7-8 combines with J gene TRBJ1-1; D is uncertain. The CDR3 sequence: CASSSGREWGTEAFF. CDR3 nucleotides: TGTGCCAGCAGCTCTGGACGGGAATGGGGCACTGAAGCTTTCTTT.